Listed below are T cell receptor beta chains from one sample, sequenced in a study of T cell responses to AZD1222 COVID-19 vaccine. This table comes from immunoSEQ multiplex PCR, and its TCRdb copy is limited to in-frame clones, with some not included. This sample carries approximately 50,000 clones, around 80% of them seen once, and the ten largest clones take 6% to 7%. Sequenced material: peripheral blood, taken on day 0 of AZD1222 vaccination. The receptors were sampled from an adult in good health. Each CDR3 is given with its conserved first and last residue. D genes are given only for firm matches.

d_call v_call cdr3_length cdr3_aa
. TRBV2 15 CASSEEIRGGQPQHF
. TRBV7-2 13 CASSPVGRLKAFF
TRBD2 TRBV5-1 15 CASSLEAGGPWGKFF
TRBD1 TRBV10-1 19 CASSESSGTGGLNTGELFF
. TRBV27 15 CASSPTGSSTGELFF
. TRBV7-8 15 CASSQAQWSYNEQFF
. TRBV3-1/TRBV3-2 16 CASSQHDRSPGNTIYF
. TRBV5-1 15 CASSKDGGGYQPQHF
TRBD1 TRBV5-6 19 CASSSYITGQGYSNQPQHF
. TRBV5-1 15 CASSSGPTSSSEQYF
. TRBV4-1 15 CASSQEPGKGEKLFF
. TRBV27 15 CASSRTQGVGSPLHF
. TRBV6-1 16 CASSEARHRTNYGYTF
TRBD1 TRBV5-1 15 CASRSEGARGEKLFF
TRBD1 TRBV5-5 16 CASSSRPGTGSYEQYF
. TRBV2 12 CASSPGRETQYF
. TRBV19 15 CASSRGLNLNTEAFF
. TRBV5-4 14 CASSLDRVENTIYF
TRBD2 TRBV27 14 CASRTLAGYNEQFF
. TRBV3-1/TRBV3-2 14 CASSPGTTNEKLFF
TRBD2 TRBV19 15 CASSILAGARDTQYF
. TRBV6-5 15 CASRTDIGVNTEAFF
. TRBV19 15 CASSIRGTENTEAFF
TRBD2 TRBV7-2 16 CASSLAGGESSYEQYF
. TRBV25-1 11 CASSENTEAFF
TRBD2 TRBV4-2 16 CASSRASGTSQETQYF
. TRBV28 14 CASSLYRLGNTIYF
. TRBV2 14 CASSPQGNNYGYTF
. TRBV19 14 CASRQEATNEKLFF
. TRBV29-1 13 CSVDSQGWSGYTF
. TRBV29-1 12 CSVEEGSEKLFF
TRBD1 TRBV10-1 13 CASSATTGNGYTF
. TRBV29-1 12 CSGGGTSYGYTF
. TRBV27 13 CASSFLGNNEQFF
TRBD1 TRBV19 13 CATGTGVSDTQYF
. TRBV11-2 15 CASSLTGPGGTEAFF
. TRBV18 17 CASSRFIRTENTGELFF
. TRBV27 15 CASSLSQGFSGEQYF
. TRBV19 13 CASREGNSHEQYF
. TRBV4-1 14 CASSLADGFGEQFF
. TRBV7-3 15 CASSPSSDTGNEQFF
TRBD1 TRBV13 16 CASSLGGGRSNQPQHF
. TRBV27 15 CAAQTRGRSNQPQHF
. TRBV6-6 13 CASSLPGQDGYTF
. TRBV3-1/TRBV3-2 15 CASSQDIGKRSGYTF
. TRBV11-2 13 CASSFGHNQPQHF
TRBD1 TRBV27 13 CASWDRWAYEQYF
. TRBV5-1 14 CASSLGAGGSGYTF
. TRBV5-4 15 CASSTPTQENYGYTF
TRBD1 TRBV6-2/TRBV6-3 13 CASSRQGNTEAFF
. TRBV5-6 14 CASSFNRVNTEAFF
TRBD1 TRBV2 15 CASKGQGAVNSPLHF
. TRBV5-1 15 CASSLVAGPNEKLFF
. TRBV19 13 CASSLSGVTEAFF
. TRBV2 12 CASSPRTDGYTF
TRBD1 TRBV14 15 CASSQNRDRFTEAFF
TRBD2 TRBV7-7 14 CASSPRLAAGEQFF
. TRBV5-1 14 CASSLEQGRAEAFF
TRBD1 TRBV5-1 15 CASSLVAGGSGELFF